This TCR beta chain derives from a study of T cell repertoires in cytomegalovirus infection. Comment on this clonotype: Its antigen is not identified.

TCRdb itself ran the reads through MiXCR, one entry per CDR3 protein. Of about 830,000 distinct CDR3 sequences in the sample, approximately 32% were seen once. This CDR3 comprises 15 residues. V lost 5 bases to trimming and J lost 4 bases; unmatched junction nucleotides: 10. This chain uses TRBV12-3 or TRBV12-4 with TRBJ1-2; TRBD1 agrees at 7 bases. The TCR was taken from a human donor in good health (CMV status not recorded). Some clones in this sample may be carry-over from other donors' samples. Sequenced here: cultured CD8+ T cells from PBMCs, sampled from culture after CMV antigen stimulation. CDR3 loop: CASSHRGLLSYGYTF. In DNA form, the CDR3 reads TGTGCCAGCAGTCACAGGGGTCTTTTAAGCTATGGCTACACCTTC.